One and the same sample provided the 32 T cell receptor beta chains below, sequenced in a study of T cell responses to AZD1222 COVID-19 vaccine. Measured with immunoSEQ multiplex PCR; TCRdb has only the in-frame clones, and not every one. The profile covers 90,000 to 120,000 clones, with approximately 89% appearing a single time and around 3.3% taken by the ten largest. Here the sequenced sample was peripheral blood, taken on day 0 of MenACWY control vaccination. These receptors were taken from an adult in good health.

In its sample, this clone was seen a few times. The DNA of the CDR3 is TGTGCCAGCAGCTTAGATAGTATCCAGGCCCGCGGCTACACCTTC. Its translation: CASSLDSIQARGYTF. The V and J genes are TRBV11-2 and TRBJ1-2; no clear D gene. Trimming removed 0 bases from V and 8 bases from J, with 16 bases in between. CDR1 and CDR2 (germline): SGHAT, FQNNGV. The CDR3 totals 15 residues.

The chain recombines TRBV18 with TRBJ1-1; 10 positions agree with TRBD1. J gave up 3 bases and V 4 bases, and 5 bases lay outside the gene matches. Germline-derived CDR1 and CDR2 are KGHSH and LQKENI. CDR3 length: 15 residues. The CDR3 DNA sequence: TGTGCCAGCTCACGGGACGGGACAGGGGACACTGAAGCTTTCTTT. The encoded protein is CASSRDGTGDTEAFF.

V usage is TRBV4-2 and J usage is TRBJ1-3; D is unresolved. The ends were cut back, 0 bases at V and 4 bases at J, with 13 bases in the middle. The CDR3 is made up of 16 amino acids. CDR1 is LGHNA, CDR2 YNFKEQ, per germline. CDR3 bases: TGTGCCAGCAGCCAAGATCCGGCCAAGGCAGGAAACACCATATATTTT. Protein: CASSQDPAKAGNTIYF.

Only one count was recorded for this clone. This rearrangement joins TRBV4-2 to TRBJ2-1; possible D gene TRBD2, 7 bases. The CDR3 is 22 amino acids. Germline V gives CDR1 LGHNA, CDR2 YNFKEQ. Trimming took 4 bases from V and 2 from J, leaving 33 bases between them. The DNA of the CDR3 is TGTGCCAGCAGCCGATACCCGGGGGAGGGGGGACACAAACTTTGGCCCTACAATGAGCAGTTCTTC. It translates to CASSRYPGEGGHKLWPYNEQFF.

The chain has TRBV5-1 and TRBJ1-3; no reliable D call. With 1 base removed from V and 0 bases from J, the gap between germline ends came to 8 bases. CDR3 length: 15 amino acids. Germline V lookup: CDR1 SGHRS, CDR2 YFSETQ. The CDR3 DNA reads as TGCGCCAGCAGCTTGAACGATAACTCTGGAAACACCATATATTTT. Its protein product is CASSLNDNSGNTIYF. Supplemented by reference TRBV5-1 and TRBJ1-3, the full variable domain reads KAGVTQTPRYLIKTRGQQVTLSCSPISGHRSVSWYQQTPGQGLQFLFEYFSETQRNKGNFPGRFSGRQFSNSRSEMNVSTLELGDSALYLCASSLNDNSGNTIYFGEGSWLTVV.

V and J are TRBV3-1 (or the pseudogene TRBV3-2) and TRBJ2-5; no clear D. CDR1 LGHDT and CDR2 YNNKEL come from the germline V gene (reference sequence). The CDR3 is made up of 15 amino acids. Trimming cost V 1 base and J 3 bases, with 12 bases left between them. CDR3 sequence (DNA): TGTGCCAGCAGCCAAGGTACATTTCGCGAAGAGACCCAGTACTTC. Its protein is CASSQGTFREETQYF.

The chain has TRBV2 and TRBJ1-6, with D uncertain. The germline V gene encodes CDR1 SNHLY and CDR2 FYNNEI. Deletions cut 11 bases from V and 5 bases from J, with 13 bases between. There are 13 residues in the CDR3. This CDR3 is CAGRTVHNSPLHF. The DNA for the CDR3 is TGTGCCGGGAGGACCGTACATAATTCACCCCTCCACTTT.

J is TRBJ2-3 and V is TRBV11-2, with 7 bases fitting TRBD2. The CDR3 has 17 residues. The junction had 15 bases not matched to a gene; V was cut back by 5 bases and J by 4 bases. CDR1 and CDR2 from the germline V gene are SGHAT and FQNNGV. The CDR3 is CASSLFILGGGSDTQYF. In DNA, the CDR3 is TGTGCCAGCAGCCTTTTTATTTTGGGCGGGGGATCAGATACGCAGTATTTT. Based on the CDR3 plus reference TRBV11-2 and TRBJ2-3, the full variable domain is EAGVAQSPRYKIIEKRQSVAFWCNPISGHATLYWYQQILGQGPKLLIQFQNNGVVDDSQLPKDRFSAERLKGVDSTLKIQPAKLEDSAVYLCASSLFILGGGSDTQYFGPGTRLTVL.

The genes are TRBV30 and TRBJ2-1; no firm D call. CDR3 length: 13 residues. The germline CDR1 and CDR2 sequences are GTSNPN and SVGIG (reference sequence). The V and J ends lost 3 bases and 6 bases respectively, with 12 bases between them. CDR3 sequence (DNA): TGTGCCTGGAGGGATTACCGGCGCAATGAGCAGTTCTTC. Encoded protein: CAWRDYRRNEQFF.

The chain is built from TRBV30 and TRBJ1-2, with D possibly being TRBD1 (6 bases). The CDR3 runs to 13 residues. V was cut by 2 bases and J by 8 bases, with 15 bases left in between. Germline V gene sequence: CDR1 GTSNPN, CDR2 SVGIG (reference sequence). The CDR3 DNA sequence: TGTGCCTGGAGTAGAGCAGGGGCGGTAGGCTACACCTTC. It specifies CAWSRAGAVGYTF. The full variable domain, completed using reference TRBV30 and TRBJ1-2, is SQTIHQWPATLVQPVGSPLSLECTVEGTSNPNLYWYRQAAGRGLQLLFYSVGIGQISSEVPQNLSASRPQDRQFILSSKKLLLSDSGFYLCAWSRAGAVGYTFGSGTRLTVV.

The chain joins TRBV3-1 (or the pseudogene TRBV3-2) to TRBJ2-7; D unclear. The CDR3 has 15 amino acids. Germline lookup yields CDR1 LGHDT and CDR2 YNNKEL (reference sequence). Trimming took off 6 bases at V and 3 bases at J, with 18 bases between the two ends. The CDR3 nucleotides read TGTGCCAGCAGTCCTGAAGGACGCTATTTCTACGAGCAGTACTTC. Protein: CASSPEGRYFYEQYF.

This chain joins TRBV5-4 and TRBJ1-2; the D gene is possibly TRBD1 (5 bases). Between the trimmed V and J ends, which lost 0 bases and 1 base, there was a span of 13 bases. From germline, CDR1 is SGHNT and CDR2 YYREEE (reference sequence). This CDR3 is 16 amino acids long. The CDR3 loop is CASSLAAGLGNYGYTF. CDR3 DNA sequence: TGTGCCAGCAGCTTGGCAGCAGGGCTAGGTAACTATGGCTACACCTTC.

In this sample, this clone turned up a few times. This sequence joins TRBV7-2 and TRBJ2-5; 8 positions match TRBD2. The trim removed 3 bases at V and 0 bases at J, leaving 3 bases unmatched. CDR3 length: 15 residues. Germline V gene data show CDR1 as SGHTA and CDR2 as FQGNSA. CDR3 coding DNA: TGTGCCAGCAGCTTGCCTAGCGGGTACCAAGAGACCCAGTACTTC. This gives the protein CASSLPSGYQETQYF.

This clone was seen more than once but under ten times. The V call is TRBV6-5, the J call TRBJ1-5; the D gene is possibly TRBD1 (5 bases). Trimming removed 5 bases at V and 6 bases at J, with 17 bases between. The CDR3 is 15 amino acids. Germline V gene sequence: CDR1 MNHEY, CDR2 SVGAGI. The CDR3 region has the DNA TGTGCCAGCAGTCCGACCCCAGGGCTTGCTCAGCCCCAGCATTTT. Protein product: CASSPTPGLAQPQHF.

The chain uses TRBV4-1 and TRBJ1-1, with TRBD1 matching over 11 bases. Germline CDR1 and CDR2: MGHRA and YSYEKL. V lost 2 bases and J lost 4; bases outside the gene matches: 6. This CDR3 contains 16 residues. The CDR3 sequence: CASSQRGTGGSTEAFF. The CDR3 bases are TGCGCCAGCAGCCAAAGGGGGACAGGGGGGAGCACTGAAGCTTTCTTT.

V gene TRBV10-3 combines with J gene TRBJ1-2; 7 bases agree with TRBD1. The CDR3 is made up of 13 amino acids. Trimming cost V 7 bases and J 4 bases; bases outside gene matches: 6. The germline gives CDR1 ENHRY, CDR2 SYGVKD. Here the CDR3 reads CAITTGDGYGYTF. For the CDR3, the DNA is TGTGCCATCACCACAGGGGATGGCTATGGCTACACCTTC.

The chain is built from TRBV5-1 and TRBJ2-7; maybe TRBD1 (6 bases). This CDR3 comprises 14 residues. Germline CDR1 is SGHRS and CDR2 is YFSETQ. V lost 0 bases and J 4 bases, leaving 11 bases between the germline ends. CDR3 region: CASSLDRVKYEQYF. Here the CDR3 DNA reads TGCGCCAGCAGCTTGGACAGGGTAAAATACGAGCAGTACTTC.

The gene calls are TRBV10-3 and TRBJ1-1; D unresolved. The CDR3 totals 14 residues. CDR1 and CDR2 (germline): ENHRY, SYGVKD. Trimming shortened V by 2 bases and J by 0 bases, and 7 bases separated the two germline ends. DNA for the CDR3: TGTGCCATCAGTGAGAATGGTATGAACACTGAAGCTTTCTTT. It translates to CAISENGMNTEAFF.

The chain links TRBV13 to TRBJ1-3; 7 nucleotides agree with TRBD1. The V gene end was trimmed by 0 bases and the J gene end by 2 bases; junction bases not matched to a gene: 4. Germline V CDR1 and CDR2: PRHDT, FYEKMQ (reference sequence). This CDR3 has 16 amino acids. CDR3 residues: CASSLGRTGAGNTIYF. As DNA, the CDR3 is TGTGCCAGCAGCTTAGGCCGAACAGGGGCTGGAAACACCATATATTTT.

This clone appeared a few times. The rearrangement uses TRBV9 and TRBJ1-1; perhaps TRBD1 as D (6 bases). The CDR3 is made up of 14 amino acids. Trimming left V 7 bases short and J 4 bases short, with 17 bases between. CDR1 and CDR2 (germline): SGDLS, YYNGEE. The CDR3 loop is CASGAHRVSTEAFF. DNA of the CDR3: TGTGCCAGCGGGGCCCACAGGGTAAGCACTGAAGCTTTCTTT.

This rearrangement joins TRBV2 to TRBJ2-3, with 12 bases fitting TRBD2. The germline V gene encodes CDR1 SNHLY and CDR2 FYNNEI. CDR3 length: 19 amino acids. Losses at the gene ends were 4 bases for V and 1 base for J; bases not matched to a gene: 12. The CDR3 nucleotides read TGTGCCAGCAGTGGGGCTAGCGGGGGGGATGCCTATGGCACAGATACGCAGTATTTT. It translates to CASSGASGGDAYGTDTQYF. Full variable domain (outside the CDR3, taken from reference TRBV2 and TRBJ2-3): EPEVTQTPSHQVTQMGQEVILRCVPISNHLYFYWYRQILGQKVEFLVSFYNNEISEKSEIFDDQFSVERPDGSNFTLKIRSTKLEDSAMYFCASSGASGGDAYGTDTQYFGPGTRLTVL.

The chain links TRBV4-3 to TRBJ2-3; no definite D call. The CDR3 spans 13 residues. Trimming shortened V by 3 bases and J by 4 bases, and 8 bases separated the two germline ends. CDR1 and CDR2 from the germline V gene are LGHNA and YSLEER. CDR3 loop: CASSQDKADTQYF. The CDR3 DNA sequence: TGCGCCAGCAGCCAGGATAAGGCAGATACGCAGTATTTT.

The chain joins TRBV30 to TRBJ1-5; 12 bases align to TRBD1. Germline CDR1 reads GTSNPN; CDR2 reads SVGIG (reference sequence). V dropped 0 bases and J dropped 7; count of bases not matched to a gene: 7. The CDR3 length is 16 residues. As DNA, the CDR3 is TGTGCCTGGAGTGTACGCGGGACAGGGGGCTGGCAGCCCCAGCATTTT. Translating it yields CAWSVRGTGGWQPQHF.

V and J are TRBV27 and TRBJ2-2; no reliable D call. CDR1 and CDR2 (germline): MNHEY, SMNVEV (reference sequence). The CDR3 sequence is 14 residues long. V gave up 3 bases and J gave up 5 bases, with 10 bases separating them. The CDR3 DNA reads TGTGCCAGCAGTTTCGGTCAGAGAACCGGGGAGCTGTTTTTT. Translated, it gives CASSFGQRTGELFF.

The genes are TRBV2 and TRBJ2-7; D not certain. The CDR3 contains 13 residues. Trimming cost V 4 bases and J 3 bases, with 10 bases left between them. Germline V gene data show CDR1 as SNHLY and CDR2 as FYNNEI. The CDR3 region is CASSGVANYEQYF. The CDR3 DNA is TGTGCCAGCAGTGGGGTAGCCAACTACGAGCAGTACTTC.

Worth noting for this clone: The identical CDR3 is also encoded by other nucleotide sequences in the sample. The chain joins TRBV13 to TRBJ2-7, with a possible D match to TRBD2 (5 bases). CDR1 and CDR2 (germline): PRHDT, FYEKMQ (reference sequence). The CDR3 covers 13 residues. Trimming removed 0 bases at V and 3 bases at J, with 6 bases between. The CDR3 here is CASSLGRGYEQYF. The CDR3 nucleotides read TGTGCCAGCAGCTTAGGTCGGGGCTACGAGCAGTACTTC.

This clone showed up just a few times. The chain couples TRBV9 to TRBJ1-5; TRBD1 agrees at 7 bases. Trimming took 0 bases from V and 6 from J; bases not matched to a gene: 15. Germline V gene data show CDR1 as SGDLS and CDR2 as YYNGEE. This CDR3 has 18 residues. CDR3 amino acids: CASSVDSGGRGSGQPQHF. In DNA form, the CDR3 reads TGTGCCAGCAGCGTAGATTCAGGGGGGCGCGGGTCAGGTCAGCCCCAGCATTTT.

The chain combines TRBV30 with TRBJ1-1; no clear D. V shed 8 bases and J shed 7 bases, with 20 bases lying between them. CDR1 and CDR2 from the germline V gene are GTSNPN and SVGIG (reference sequence). This CDR3 region has 13 residues. The CDR3 reads CARGSGPGNEAFF. For the CDR3, the DNA is TGTGCCAGAGGTAGCGGTCCCGGAAATGAAGCTTTCTTT.

In its sample, this clone was seen once. The chain carries TRBV27 and TRBJ1-2, with a tentative D call TRBD1 (5 bases). CDR1 and CDR2 (germline): MNHEY, SMNVEV (reference sequence). Trimming removed 4 bases from V and 8 bases from J, with 14 bases in between. CDR3 length equals 13 residues. The DNA for the CDR3 is TGTGCCAGCAGTTATTCGGGGGTTAAAGGCTACACCTTC. This encodes CASSYSGVKGYTF.

The rearrangement uses TRBV28 and TRBJ2-3; 10 bases are shared with TRBD1. Losses at the gene ends were 3 bases for V and 2 bases for J; bases not matched to a gene: 5. This CDR3 is 16 amino acids long. CDR1 is MDHEN, CDR2 SYDVKM, per germline. CDR3 in amino acids: CASSLTGGGDTDTQYF. The CDR3 DNA sequence: TGTGCCAGCAGTTTGACAGGGGGCGGCGACACAGATACGCAGTATTTT.

This sequence joins TRBV30 and TRBJ1-2, with unresolved D. Trimming pared 3 bases from V and 4 bases from J, leaving 9 bases between. The CDR3 has 12 amino acids. Germline-derived CDR1 and CDR2 are GTSNPN and SVGIG (reference sequence). CDR3 sequence reads: CAWSPPGYGYTF. CDR3 in DNA: TGTGCCTGGAGCCCACCCGGCTATGGCTACACCTTC.

This clone was picked up one time. J is TRBJ1-5 and V is TRBV27; D ambiguous. Germline CDR1 and CDR2: MNHEY and SMNVEV (reference sequence). Trimming pared 8 bases from V and 0 bases from J, leaving 11 bases between. The CDR3 has 14 amino acids. The CDR3 DNA is TGTGCCAGCCGTGGGTATAATAGCAATCAGCCCCAGCATTTT. This gives the protein CASRGYNSNQPQHF.